This T cell receptor beta chain derives from a study of control samples from healthy donors and cancer patients. Data came from immunoSEQ multiplex PCR; TCRdb stores just in-frame clones and leaves some out. The sample holds just over 150,000 clones, around 90% seen once. Germline CDR1 reads MNHEY; CDR2 reads SVGAGI. There are 12 residues in the CDR3. Between the trimmed V and J ends, which lost 4 bases and 11 bases, there was a span of 14 bases. Material: blood. This clonotype originated in a man aged 25 to 40 in good health. The chain employs TRBV6-5 and TRBJ1-1, with D tentatively TRBD1 (5 bases). CDR3 sequence reads: CASSSQGTVAFF. The CDR3 DNA reads TGTGCCAGCAGTTCCCAAGGGACTGTGGCTTTCTTT.